The rows below give T cell receptor beta chains drawn from one sample of a study of control samples from healthy donors and cancer patients. Assay used: immunoSEQ multiplex PCR; TCRdb lists only in-frame clones, some missing. The sample records 100,000 to 150,000 clones, over 75% being singletons. The sample comprised blood. The source of these receptors is a man aged 50 or older in good health. CDR3s include the opening cysteine and the closing phenylalanine or tryptophan. The order of the fields is V gene, J gene, D gene, clone size, CDR3 DNA, CDR3 protein. The D gene is left open where the match is weak. Clone size is shown for a subset of rows, as once, few, many or a class of expanded clone.

TRBV19	TRBJ2-4	TRBD1	.	TGTGCCAGTAGCCCCCGGACAGGGGGTGCCAAAAACATTCAGTACTTC	CASSPRTGGAKNIQYF
TRBV4-2	TRBJ2-3	TRBD2	.	TGTGCCAGCAGCCAAGGGACTAGCGGGGGGGCAGATACGCAGTATTTT	CASSQGTSGGADTQYF
TRBV5-1	TRBJ2-3	.	.	TGCGCCAGCAGCAGGTTGTCGGTGGGGGACACAGATACGCAGTATTTT	CASSRLSVGDTDTQYF
TRBV28	TRBJ2-1	.	.	TGTGCCAGCAGTGACAATGAGCAGTTCTTC	CASSDNEQFF
TRBV5-5	TRBJ2-5	TRBD2	.	TGTGCCAGCAGCTCCACGGGTAGCGGGGGGAGAGAGACCCAGTACTTC	CASSSTGSGGRETQYF
TRBV27	TRBJ2-2	TRBD2	.	TGTGCCAGCAGTCGATTAAGCGGGGGCGGTACCGGGGAGCTGTTTTTT	CASSRLSGGGTGELFF
TRBV7-8	TRBJ1-2	.	.	TGTGCCAGCAGCTTTGGCCTTAACTATGGCTACACCTTC	CASSFGLNYGYTF
TRBV25-1	TRBJ2-1	TRBD1	few	TGTGCCAGCAGTGAGAGACAGGGGTCCTACAATGAGCAGTTCTTC	CASSERQGSYNEQFF
TRBV11-1	TRBJ2-5	TRBD1	.	TGTGCCAGCAGCGCACGACAGGGCCGAGAGACCCAGTACTTC	CASSARQGRETQYF
TRBV7-2	TRBJ1-2	TRBD1	.	TGTGCCAGCAGCCACCGGGACAGGGGAAGCTATGGCTACACCTTC	CASSHRDRGSYGYTF
TRBV6-1	TRBJ1-4	.	.	TGTGCCAGCAGTGATGGAAAACTGTTTTTT	CASSDGKLFF
TRBV2	TRBJ2-7	.	.	TGTGCCAGCAGTCCAGAGGGGATCGAGCAGTACTTC	CASSPEGIEQYF
TRBV6-1	TRBJ2-3	.	.	TGTGCCAGCAGTGAACAATGGGGCACAGATACGCAGTATTTT	CASSEQWGTDTQYF
TRBV6-6	TRBJ1-1	.	.	TGTGCCAGCAAACGCAACACTGAAGCTTTCTTT	CASKRNTEAFF
TRBV3-1/TRBV3-2	TRBJ1-1	.	.	TGTGCCAGCAGCCGAACGGACGGGAGGTCTGAAGCTTTCTTT	CASSRTDGRSEAFF
TRBV5-1	TRBJ2-1	.	few	TGCGCCAGCAGCTTGGCCAGGGACAATGAGCAGTTCTTC	CASSLARDNEQFF
TRBV20-1	TRBJ2-7	.	.	TGCAGTGCTACTCAGACCTACGAGCAGTACTTC	CSATQTYEQYF
TRBV6-6	TRBJ1-4	.	.	TGTGCCAGCAGTTACTCAGGAGGGCGAGAAAATGAAAAACTGTTTTTT	CASSYSGGRENEKLFF
TRBV18	TRBJ2-2	.	.	TGTGCCAGCTCACCGACAGATCTTGCGGGCACCGGGGAGCTGTTTTTT	CASSPTDLAGTGELFF
TRBV6-5	TRBJ2-7	.	.	TGTGCCAGCATGTCTCGGGGAACTACCTACGAGCAGTACTTC	CASMSRGTTYEQYF
TRBV27	TRBJ2-1	TRBD2	.	TGTGCCAGCAGTTTATCCCCTCGGCTAGCGGGGGGGCCGAAGATTTTCAATGAGCAGTTCTTC	CASSLSPRLAGGPKIFNEQFF
TRBV6-6	TRBJ2-5	TRBD1	.	TGTGCCAGTTCGACAGGGATGGCTGGGGAGACCCAGTACTTC	CASSTGMAGETQYF